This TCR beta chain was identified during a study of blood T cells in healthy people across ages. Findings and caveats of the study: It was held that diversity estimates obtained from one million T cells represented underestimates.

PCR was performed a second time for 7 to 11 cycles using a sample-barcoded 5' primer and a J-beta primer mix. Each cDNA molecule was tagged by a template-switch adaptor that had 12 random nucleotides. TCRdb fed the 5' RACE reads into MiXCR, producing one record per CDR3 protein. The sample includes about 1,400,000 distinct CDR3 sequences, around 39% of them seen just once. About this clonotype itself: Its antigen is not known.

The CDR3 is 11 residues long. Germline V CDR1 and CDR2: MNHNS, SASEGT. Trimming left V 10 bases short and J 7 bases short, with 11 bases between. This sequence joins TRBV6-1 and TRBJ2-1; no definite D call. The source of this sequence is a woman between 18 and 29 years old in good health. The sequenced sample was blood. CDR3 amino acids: CATRVGNEQFF. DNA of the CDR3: TGTGCCACTAGAGTGGGAAATGAGCAGTTCTTC.